This T cell receptor (beta chain) was recovered during a study of T-cell reconstitution after alpha-beta-depleted transplantation in children. Study results and caveats: The study reportedly traced alpha-beta T cells about two months after transplant to several hundred expanded graft clones.

V lost 2 bases and J lost 5; bases outside the gene matches: 3. CDR3 length: 16 amino acids. CDR1 is MGHRA and CDR2 is YSYEKL in the germline V gene. The TCRbeta library incorporated unique molecular identifiers. TCRdb used MiXCR to reprocess the PCR reads, holding one entry per CDR3 protein. The table lists under 400,000 distinct CDR3 sequences, over 20% of them singletons, with approximately 11% in the top ten. This clonotype was detected only a few times. Its antigen is unidentified. V and J are TRBV4-1 and TRBJ2-3, with 14 bases that match TRBD2. The TCR originated in a male patient between 5 and 17 years old who had a stem cell transplant for acute lymphoblastic leukemia, so the T cells may come from the graft donor. The input for sequencing was PBMCs, mostly from graft donor cells, taken 180 days after TCRalphabeta/CD19-depleted stem cell transplant. As DNA, the CDR3 is TGCGCCAGCAGCCAAAGACTAGCGGGAGGGATAGATACGCAGTATTTT. Translation gives CASSQRLAGGIDTQYF.